A single sample gave rise to the 9 T cell receptor beta chains below, sequenced in a study of T cells in Graves' hyperthyroidism and ophthalmopathy. TCR beta CDR3 sequences were amplified from RNA transcripts. The HTBI set primed first-round TCR CDR3 RT-PCR. Using its own MiXCR run on the multiplex PCR reads, TCRdb lists one record per CDR3 protein. The profile shows more than 500,000 distinct CDR3 sequences, around 16% of them singletons. Sequenced: blood. Receptors originate from a young woman with Graves' hyperthyroidism.

This clonotype was counted at least ten times. The chain links TRBV27 to TRBJ2-1, with TRBD2 identical over 8 bases. The CDR3 is made up of 16 amino acids. In germline, CDR1 is MNHEY, CDR2 SMNVEV (reference sequence). J lost 7 bases, V lost 6 bases, and 14 bases had no gene match. The CDR3 loop is CASSPRTSSVWNEQFF. DNA of the CDR3: TGTGCCAGCAGCCCGCGGACTAGCTCGGTGTGGAATGAGCAGTTCTTC.

The chain joins TRBV7-9 to TRBJ1-2; TRBD1 might be the D (5 bases). V was trimmed by 5 bases and J by 4 bases, leaving 17 bases between them. This CDR3 comprises 15 residues. The germline V gene has CDR1 SEHNR and CDR2 FQNEAQ (reference sequence). The CDR3 coding sequence is TGTGCCAGCAGCCCCCCGCGGGGCCCAGCCTATGGCTACACCTTC. Translation gives CASSPPRGPAYGYTF.

The V and J genes are TRBV7-2 and TRBJ2-3, with D possibly being TRBD2 (6 bases). Germline values: CDR1 SGHTA, CDR2 FQGNSA. The V end was cut by 5 bases, the J end by 5 bases, with 20 bases between. The CDR3 is 16 amino acids. The CDR3 sequence is CASSLIEGAGRDTQYF. CDR3 nucleotide sequence: TGTGCCAGCAGCCTTATAGAGGGTGCGGGGAGAGATACGCAGTATTTT. Full variable domain (rest looked up from reference TRBV7-2 and TRBJ2-3): GAGVSQSPSNKVTEKGKDVELRCDPISGHTALYWYRQSLGQGLEFLIYFQGNSAPDKSGLPSDRFSAERTGGSVSTLTIQRTQQEDSAVYLCASSLIEGAGRDTQYFGPGTRLTVL.

This clonotype appeared many times. The chain recombines TRBV14 with TRBJ2-3; D perhaps matches TRBD1 (5 bases). V was cut by 3 bases and J by 0 bases, with 7 bases left in between. This CDR3 is 14 amino acids long. CDR1 and CDR2 (germline): SGHDN, FVKESK. The CDR3 nucleotides are TGTGCCAGCAGCCAGTGGGGCAGCACAGATACGCAGTATTTT. Its protein is CASSQWGSTDTQYF.

This clonotype was seen at least ten times. This chain connects TRBV20-1 to TRBJ1-2; D call uncertain. Per germline, CDR1 DFQATT and CDR2 SNEGSKA (reference sequence). Deletions cut 3 bases from V and 0 bases from J, with 14 bases between. The CDR3 is made up of 15 amino acids. CDR3 coding DNA: TGCAGTGCTAGGGGTCGTGAGGGCCCTAACTATGGCTACACCTTC. This codes for CSARGREGPNYGYTF.

This clonotype was observed many times. This chain uses TRBV6-2 or TRBV6-3 with TRBJ2-7; 10 bases are shared with TRBD1. Germline lookup yields CDR1 MNHEY and CDR2 SVGEGT. The J segment lost 1 base and the V segment lost 6 bases, leaving 3 bases of the junction unmatched. This CDR3 has 14 amino acids. CDR3 loop: CASRGQGISYEQYF. The CDR3 region has the DNA TGTGCCAGCAGGGGACAGGGGATTTCCTACGAGCAGTACTTC.

In this sample, this clonotype turned up many times. The J gene is TRBJ2-3, the V gene TRBV11-1; weak D call: TRBD1 (5 bases). This CDR3 spans 15 amino acids. CDR1 and CDR2 from the germline V gene are SGHAT and FQDESV (reference sequence). V lost 5 bases, J lost 3 bases, and 15 bases lay in between. CDR3 in amino acids: CASSDQGLRTDTQYF. CDR3 in DNA: TGTGCCAGCAGCGACCAGGGTCTGAGAACAGATACGCAGTATTTT. The full variable domain, completed using reference TRBV11-1 and TRBJ2-3, is EAEVAQSPRYKITEKSQAVAFWCDPISGHATLYWYRQILGQGPELLVQFQDESVVDDSQLPKDRFSAERLKGVDSTLKIQPAELGDSAMYLCASSDQGLRTDTQYFGPGTRLTVL.

This clonotype showed up many times. The chain combines TRBV6-1 with TRBJ2-1; D is unclear. Germline values: CDR1 MNHNS, CDR2 SASEGT. Trimming left V 6 bases short and J 0 bases short, with 12 bases between. The CDR3 length is 15 residues. CDR3: CASSKYESSYNEQFF. CDR3 DNA sequence: TGTGCCAGCAGCAAATACGAGAGCTCCTACAATGAGCAGTTCTTC.

This clonotype was detected many times. CDR3 nucleotides: TGTGCCAGCGGGATCACAGGATTAGGGCCCCAGCATTTT. Translation: CASGITGLGPQHF. This rearrangement joins TRBV6-1 to TRBJ1-5; D possibly corresponds to TRBD1 (5 bases). V shed 8 bases and J shed 9 bases, with 17 bases lying between them. Germline V CDR1 and CDR2: MNHNS, SASEGT. This CDR3 is built from 13 residues.